The table lists the clone carrying this T cell receptor beta chain with a count of one. Its matching antigen is unknown. V lost 8 bases, J lost 8 bases, and 16 bases lay in between. The CDR3 runs to 13 residues. The germline V gene encodes CDR1 MNHEY and CDR2 SVGEGT. Combining a sample-barcoded 5' primer with a J-beta primer mix, a second PCR ran for roughly 7 to 11 cycles. Paired-end reads containing CDR3 totaled no fewer than 3 million for each sample. TCRdb ran MiXCR on the 5' RACE reads and lists one entry per CDR3 protein. The sample lists approximately 1,700,000 distinct CDR3 sequences; about 39% were seen once. This entry comes from a study of blood T cells in healthy people across ages. Study-wide results and caveats: Conclusively comparing naive with antigen-experienced cells was impossible with unsorted PBMCs.

What was sequenced was blood. The J gene is TRBJ2-1, the V gene TRBV6-2 or TRBV6-3, with D tentatively TRBD2 (5 bases). This TCR was sampled from a human donor in good health. Written as DNA, the CDR3 is TGTGCCAGCTCTATCGGGGAGCCTCATGAGCAGTTCTTC. As protein: CASSIGEPHEQFF.